Presented here are 30 T cell receptor beta chains from one specimen sequenced in a study of shared clonotypes between healthy human individuals (TCRdb year 2020). CD8 naive samples were obtained by positive selection for CCR7 among CD45RO-negative cells, yielding a CD45RA+CCR7+ population from which TemRA cells were excluded. Libraries came from the immunoSEQ multiplex PCR assay. Not all clones reach the TCRdb copy of this immuneACCESS table, which keeps in-frame sequences only. Checked studies attribute under half of the gap to unresolved V genes and leave the rest unexplained. For this sample there are roughly 2.1 million clones; 90% to 95% appear just once. 1.5% to 2% of the sample is in the top ten clones. The material sequenced was naive CD8+ T cells from PBMCs. The meaning of the sample's cell subset or site label: CD45RA+CCR7+. The receptors derive from a man between 18 and 35 years old in good health. Some clones in this sample may be carry-over from other donors' samples.

The rearrangement joins TRBV30 to TRBJ2-7, with no clear D. With 8 bases removed from V and 3 bases from J, the gap between germline ends came to 14 bases. The length of the CDR3 is 12 residues. Per germline, CDR1 GTSNPN and CDR2 SVGIG (reference sequence). The CDR3 reads CAALVPIYEQYF. Here the CDR3 DNA reads TGTGCCGCCCTGGTTCCTATCTACGAGCAGTACTTC.

This sequence joins TRBV29-1 and TRBJ2-5; TRBD1 agrees at 9 bases. The germline V gene has CDR1 SQVTM and CDR2 ANQGSEA. The CDR3 consists of 13 residues. Trimming removed 5 bases from V and 4 bases from J; junction bases left unmatched: 5. The CDR3 region has the DNA TGCAGCGTTTCGGGACAGGGAGGAGAGACCCAGTACTTC. This translates into CSVSGQGGETQYF. The full variable domain, in which reference TRBV29-1 and TRBJ2-5 provide the parts outside the CDR3, is SAVISQKPSRDICQRGTSLTIQCQVDSQVTMMFWYRQQPGQSLTLIATANQGSEATYESGFVIDKFPISRPNLTFSTLTVSNMSPEDSSIYLCSVSGQGGETQYFGPGTRLLVL.

The V call is TRBV30, the J call TRBJ2-7; D remains unclear. Deletions cut 5 bases from V and 2 bases from J, with 16 bases between. Germline values: CDR1 GTSNPN, CDR2 SVGIG (reference sequence). The CDR3 extends over 14 amino acids. The chain's CDR3 is CAWDRASATYEQYF. CDR3 coding DNA: TGTGCCTGGGATAGAGCATCTGCCACCTACGAGCAGTACTTC. Full variable domain (rest looked up from reference TRBV30 and TRBJ2-7): SQTIHQWPATLVQPVGSPLSLECTVEGTSNPNLYWYRQAAGRGLQLLFYSVGIGQISSEVPQNLSASRPQDRQFILSSKKLLLSDSGFYLCAWDRASATYEQYFGPGTRLTVT.

The genes are TRBV10-1 and TRBJ2-1; the D gene could be TRBD1 or TRBD2 (5 bases each). V lost 6 bases to trimming and J lost 0 bases, with 15 bases between them. The CDR3 runs 16 residues. Looked up from germline, CDR1 is WNHNN and CDR2 is SYGVQD (reference sequence). CDR3 amino acids: CASSPGWGFSYNEQFF. CDR3 DNA: TGCGCCAGCAGCCCAGGCTGGGGGTTCTCCTACAATGAGCAGTTCTTC.

The chain is built from TRBV9 and TRBJ2-7, with a possible D match to TRBD1 (6 bases). The CDR3 runs 14 residues. Deletions cut 0 bases from V and 3 bases from J, with 10 bases between. Per the germline V gene, CDR1 is SGDLS and CDR2 is YYNGEE. The CDR3 loop is CASSVERQDYEQYF. CDR3 nucleotides: TGTGCCAGCAGCGTAGAGAGACAGGACTACGAGCAGTACTTC.

This clone was recorded only once. This chain joins TRBV29-1 and TRBJ2-1, with 13 bases identical to TRBD2. Germline trimming cut 5 bases from V and 9 bases from J; bases unmatched to any gene: 7. Germline V gene lookup returns CDR1 SQVTM and CDR2 ANQGSEA. This CDR3 is built from 14 residues. The CDR3: CSVYGLAGEIEQFF. The CDR3 DNA reads TGCAGCGTTTACGGACTAGCGGGAGAGATTGAGCAGTTCTTC.

The rearrangement links TRBV4-1 to TRBJ2-7; TRBD1 is a possible D gene (5 bases). V was pared by 0 bases and J by 0 bases, with 15 bases between. Germline lookup yields CDR1 MGHRA and CDR2 YSYEKL. This CDR3 is 17 amino acids long. Here the CDR3 DNA reads TGCGCCAGCAGCCAAGAAACTCAACAGGTGGGCTCCTACGAGCAGTACTTC. This gives the protein CASSQETQQVGSYEQYF.

The J gene is TRBJ1-1, the V gene TRBV28, with D unclear. CDR1 and CDR2 (germline): MDHEN, SYDVKM. With 4 bases removed from V and 10 bases from J, the gap between germline ends came to 10 bases. This CDR3 contains 11 residues. The CDR3 region is CASSSLFRAFF. CDR3 DNA sequence: TGTGCCAGCAGTTCCCTTTTTCGAGCTTTCTTT.

The chain joins TRBV19 to TRBJ1-1; 7 positions match TRBD1. Unmatched junction bases numbered 7, after V lost 0 bases and J lost 3 bases. This CDR3 is built from 16 residues. Germline CDR1 reads LNHDA; CDR2 reads SQIVND (reference sequence). CDR3 in amino acids: CASSIDLEGADTEAFF. CDR3 sequence (DNA): TGTGCCAGTAGTATAGATTTGGAGGGGGCGGACACTGAAGCTTTCTTT.

V is TRBV9 and J is TRBJ1-3, with TRBD1 identical over 7 bases. The germline CDR1 and CDR2 sequences are SGDLS and YYNGEE. V lost 1 base to trimming and J lost 0 bases; unmatched junction nucleotides: 7. The CDR3 is made up of 17 amino acids. Here the CDR3 reads CASSVMEGASSGNTIYF. Here the CDR3 DNA reads TGTGCCAGCAGCGTAATGGAGGGGGCGAGCTCTGGAAACACCATATATTTT.

CDR3 sequence reads: CASKLAGDETQYF. The CDR3 nucleotides are TGCGCCAGCAAACTAGCGGGAGATGAGACCCAGTACTTC. The chain has TRBV10-2 and TRBJ2-5; TRBD2 matches at 11 bases. Germline loops: CDR1 WSHSY, CDR2 SAAADI. J was trimmed by 5 bases and V by 7 bases; bases with no gene match: 3. This CDR3 region has 13 residues.

This chain links TRBV7-3 with TRBJ2-1, with 7 bases fitting TRBD2. The CDR3 has 13 amino acids. V shed 4 bases and J 15 bases; nucleotides not matched to a gene: 12. Germline V CDR1 and CDR2: SGHTA, FQGTGA. The CDR3 region has the DNA TGTGCCAGCAGCTCCCGGGACTACCCTAGAGTGTTCTTC. Protein product: CASSSRDYPRVFF. Filled out from reference TRBV7-3 and TRBJ2-1, the complete variable domain reads GAGVSQTPSNKVTEKGKYVELRCDPISGHTALYWYRQSLGQGPEFLIYFQGTGAADDSGLPNDRFFAVRPEGSVSTLKIQRTERGDSAVYLCASSSRDYPRVFFGPGTRLTVL.

This rearrangement joins TRBV25-1 to TRBJ2-3, with 8 bases aligning to TRBD2. The J segment lost 6 bases and the V segment lost 4 bases, leaving 3 bases of the junction unmatched. This CDR3 is 13 amino acids long. Germline values: CDR1 MGHDK, CDR2 SYGVNS. CDR3 region: CASSAGGVDTQYF. CDR3 coding DNA: TGTGCCAGCAGTGCGGGAGGGGTGGATACGCAGTATTTT.

This clone was observed a single time. This chain uses TRBV29-1 with TRBJ2-1; 7 bases match TRBD2. The CDR3 runs to 13 residues. The germline V gene encodes CDR1 SQVTM and CDR2 ANQGSEA. Here the CDR3 reads CTGRREGHNEQFF. The CDR3 coding sequence is TGCACCGGAAGAAGGGAGGGCCACAATGAGCAGTTCTTC.

V usage is TRBV5-1 and J usage is TRBJ2-5, with D perhaps matching TRBD1 or TRBD2 (5 bases each). The CDR3 is 12 amino acids. V was trimmed by 4 bases and J by 10 bases, leaving 14 bases between them. CDR1 SGHRS and CDR2 YFSETQ come from the germline V gene. The CDR3 DNA is TGCGCCAGCAGCCCGGGGCCCCGGGACCAGTACTTC. Its translation: CASSPGPRDQYF.

This clone was seen a few times. The chain joins TRBV7-3 to TRBJ2-7, with 10 nucleotides matching TRBD2. The germline V gene has CDR1 SGHTA and CDR2 FQGTGA. This CDR3 is built from 15 residues. The junction had 7 bases not matched to a gene; V was cut back by 2 bases and J by 6 bases. The CDR3 spells CASSLYGGTSVEQYF. The CDR3 DNA is TGTGCCAGCAGCTTATATGGGGGGACTAGCGTCGAGCAGTACTTC.

This clone appeared once. V usage is TRBV5-1 and J usage is TRBJ2-1; D remains unclear. This CDR3 is 14 amino acids long. The V end was cut by 0 bases, the J end by 5 bases, with 9 bases between. The germline CDR1 and CDR2 sequences are SGHRS and YFSETQ. The CDR3: CASSLVGSNNEQFF. As DNA, the CDR3 is TGCGCCAGCAGCTTGGTTGGGTCCAACAATGAGCAGTTCTTC. The full variable domain, with the rest looked up from reference TRBV5-1 and TRBJ2-1, is KAGVTQTPRYLIKTRGQQVTLSCSPISGHRSVSWYQQTPGQGLQFLFEYFSETQRNKGNFPGRFSGRQFSNSRSEMNVSTLELGDSALYLCASSLVGSNNEQFFGPGTRLTVL.

The chain joins TRBV7-9 to TRBJ2-6; TRBD1 or TRBD2 may be the D gene (5 bases each). Germline CDR1 SEHNR, CDR2 FQNEAQ (reference sequence). The CDR3 contains 17 residues. The V gene lost 3 bases and the J gene lost 2 bases, with 14 bases spanning the gap. The CDR3 spells CASSFYEGSTGANVLTF. DNA for the CDR3: TGTGCCAGCAGCTTTTACGAGGGGAGTACTGGGGCCAACGTCCTGACTTTC.

The chain has TRBV7-9 and TRBJ2-7; TRBD1 is a possible D gene (6 bases). Germline V gene lookup returns CDR1 SEHNR and CDR2 FQNEAQ (reference sequence). V was pared by 4 bases and J by 7 bases, with 20 bases between. The CDR3 consists of 15 residues. CDR3 nucleotides: TGTGCCAGCAGCTCCCCCGGGCAGGGGAAGGAGGAGCAGTACTTC. Protein sequence: CASSSPGQGKEEQYF.

The rearrangement joins TRBV6-1 to TRBJ1-4, with TRBD1 identical over 9 bases. From germline, CDR1 is MNHNS and CDR2 SASEGT. With 3 bases clipped from V and 0 bases from J, the junction kept 8 bases outside the gene matches. The CDR3 runs 18 residues. CDR3 bases: TGTGCCAGCAGTGATCTCCTACAGGGGGCCGCAACTAATGAAAAACTGTTTTTT. This sequence encodes CASSDLLQGAATNEKLFF.

The chain recombines TRBV7-8 with TRBJ2-1; D is perhaps TRBD1 (5 bases). The V gene's germline CDR1 is SGHVS and CDR2 FQNEAQ. V lost 1 base to trimming and J lost 9 bases, with 13 bases between them. The CDR3 runs to 14 residues. The CDR3 bases are TGTGCCAGCAGCTTAGATATAGGGGTGATTGAGCAGTTCTTC. Translating gives CASSLDIGVIEQFF.

The CDR3 here is CASSAWRQHEAFF. The DNA for the CDR3 is TGTGCCAGCAGTGCTTGGAGGCAGCATGAAGCTTTCTTT. The chain has TRBV2 and TRBJ1-1; no firm D call. CDR1 SNHLY and CDR2 FYNNEI come from the germline V gene. V lost 4 bases and J 7 bases, leaving 13 bases between the germline ends. The CDR3 length is 13 residues. Full variable domain (outside the CDR3, taken from reference TRBV2 and TRBJ1-1): EPEVTQTPSHQVTQMGQEVILRCVPISNHLYFYWYRQILGQKVEFLVSFYNNEISEKSEIFDDQFSVERPDGSNFTLKIRSTKLEDSAMYFCASSAWRQHEAFFGQGTRLTVV.

This rearrangement joins TRBV29-1 to TRBJ2-7; 9 bases are a match to TRBD1. Looked up from germline, CDR1 is SQVTM and CDR2 is ANQGSEA. V shed 7 bases and J 6 bases; nucleotides not matched to a gene: 13. The CDR3 length is 14 residues. This CDR3 is CSAQNRGPLAEQYF. CDR3 DNA: TGCAGCGCCCAGAACAGGGGGCCCCTCGCCGAGCAGTACTTC.

In DNA form, the CDR3 reads TGTGCCAGCAGCTTCCTAGCGGGAGGGCCTGAGTACAATGAGCAGTTCTTC. Translating gives CASSFLAGGPEYNEQFF. The chain uses TRBV13 and TRBJ2-1, with 12 bases aligning to TRBD2. Germline CDR1 reads PRHDT; CDR2 reads FYEKMQ (reference sequence). The CDR3 consists of 17 residues. The trim removed 3 bases at V and 4 bases at J, leaving 7 bases unmatched. Full variable domain (outside the CDR3, taken from reference TRBV13 and TRBJ2-1): AAGVIQSPRHLIKEKRETATLKCYPIPRHDTVYWYQQGPGQDPQFLISFYEKMQSDKGSIPDRFSAQQFSDYHSELNMSSLELGDSALYFCASSFLAGGPEYNEQFFGPGTRLTVL.

This sequence joins TRBV7-9 and TRBJ2-5; D possibly corresponds to TRBD2 (6 bases). The J call may be wrong; the DNA end is better matched by TRBJ2-7. The CDR3 consists of 14 residues. Looked up from germline, CDR1 is SEHNR and CDR2 is FQNEAQ (reference sequence). As DNA, the CDR3 is TGTGCCAGCAGCGACCGGGACTCCTACTACGAGCAGTACTTC. Amino acid sequence: CASSDRDSYYEQYF.

Remarks on this clone: The junction and the germline gene differ at one end; a read error may be behind it. The genes are TRBV9 and TRBJ2-1; D may be TRBD2 (5 bases). The CDR3 sequence is 15 residues long. The germline V gene has CDR1 SGDLS and CDR2 YYNGEE. CDR3 bases: TGTGCCAACAGCGTAGAATGGAGGTCCTACAATGAGCAGTTCTTC. This encodes CANSVEWRSYNEQFF.

V gene TRBV19 combines with J gene TRBJ2-7; TRBD1 is a possible D gene (5 bases). The CDR3 extends over 13 amino acids. V lost 2 bases, J lost 3 bases, and 8 bases lay in between. Germline values: CDR1 LNHDA, CDR2 SQIVND (reference sequence). CDR3 region: CASSIRQYYEQYF. In DNA, the CDR3 is TGTGCCAGTAGTATACGACAGTACTACGAGCAGTACTTC.

The chain employs TRBV19 and TRBJ2-1; 9 bases agree with TRBD2. Germline CDR1 LNHDA, CDR2 SQIVND (reference sequence). V dropped 5 bases and J dropped 10; count of bases not matched to a gene: 3. This CDR3 is built from 12 residues. The CDR3 sequence: CASSVGTSEQFF. The CDR3 DNA follows: TGTGCCAGTAGTGTCGGGACTAGCGAGCAGTTCTTC. The whole variable domain, remainder taken from reference TRBV19 and TRBJ2-1, is DGGITQSPKYLFRKEGQNVTLSCEQNLNHDAMYWYRQDPGQGLRLIYYSQIVNDFQKGDIAEGYSVSREKKESFPLTVTSAQKNPTAFYLCASSVGTSEQFFGPGTRLTVL.

The chain joins TRBV19 to TRBJ2-4, with 8 bases that match TRBD1. The CDR3 is made up of 23 amino acids. V lost 0 bases and J lost 0; bases outside the gene matches: 22. CDR1 LNHDA and CDR2 SQIVND come from the germline V gene (reference sequence). The CDR3 DNA sequence: TGTGCCAGTAGTATAGAGACAATGCAGGACAGGGCCCAATCTAGATTAGCCAAAAACATTCAGTACTTC. It codes for CASSIETMQDRAQSRLAKNIQYF.

The CDR3 here is CASSVNSLTYEQYF. Written as DNA, the CDR3 is TGTGCCAGCAGTGTAAACAGCCTAACCTACGAGCAGTACTTC. The chain joins TRBV6-4 to TRBJ2-7; unclear D gene. CDR3 size: 14 residues. Trimming took 4 bases from V and 2 from J, leaving 12 bases between them. CDR1 is MRHNA, CDR2 SNTAGT, per germline.